Here is one T cell receptor (beta chain) with its context. The sample is drawn from a study of CD8 T cells in Susac syndrome. V lost 5 bases to trimming and J lost 5 bases, with 13 bases between them. The CDR3 spans 14 residues. CDR1 and CDR2 (germline): SGHTA, FQGTGA. Sequencing of TCR beta was undertaken in CD8+ and CD4+ T cells derived from blood. The CD8+ and CD4+ T cells were negatively isolated, with the TEMRA cells enriched by FACS. An input of roughly 0.5 to 1 ug of RNA was subjected to reverse transcription using random hexamers. A single record per CDR3 protein comes from TCRdb applying MiXCR to the immunoSEQ multiplex PCR reads. The sample consists of about 150,000 distinct CDR3 sequences, 95% of them appearing once.

The rearrangement joins TRBV7-3 to TRBJ2-1; D is unresolved. The TCR was taken from a human donor with multiple sclerosis. Sequenced sample: CD8+ T cells from PBMCs. CDR3 nucleotides: TGTGCCAGCAGCCACGTCGAGTCAAACAATGAGCAGTTCTTC. It specifies CASSHVESNNEQFF.